These T cell receptor beta chains were read from a single sample in a study of cytomegalovirus exposure and HLA in healthy donors. Data came from immunoSEQ multiplex PCR; TCRdb stores just in-frame clones and leaves some out. The data contain 55,000 to 80,000 clones, over 60% of them singletons. Sequenced material: PBMCs. These receptors all stem from a woman aged 25-40 years in good health and CMV-seronegative. CDR3s include the opening cysteine and the closing phenylalanine or tryptophan. A D gene is named only where the DNA matches it firmly. The size of a clone is reported for some rows only, either as once, few or many, or as a class for expanded clones.

v_call	d_call	j_call	clone_size	cdr3_nt	cdr3_aa
TRBV29-1	TRBD1	TRBJ2-5	NA	TGCAGCGTTGCCCCAGATAGACAGGGTGGAACCCAGTACTTC	CSVAPDRQGGTQYF
TRBV29-1	TRBD1	TRBJ2-7	NA	TGCAGCGTTGAATGGGGGCGACAGGGGGCCTACGAGCAGTACTTC	CSVEWGRQGAYEQYF
TRBV11-3	TRBD1	TRBJ1-1	NA	TGTGCCAGCTCCCTTGGGACAGGGGGGAACTCGGAAGCTTTCTTT	CASSLGTGGNSEAFF
TRBV2	NA	TRBJ2-2	NA	TGTGCCAGCAGTGATTCGCTCGGGAGGAACACCGGGGAGCTGTTTTTT	CASSDSLGRNTGELFF
TRBV11-2	NA	TRBJ2-6	NA	TGTGCCAGCAGCTTAGGCTGGGGCCAGGCCTCTGGGGCCAACGTCCTGACTTTC	CASSLGWGQASGANVLTF
TRBV27	NA	TRBJ1-2	few	TGTGCCAGCGTCTCGACAGGAGCTCCCGGTACTAACTATGGCTACACCTTC	CASVSTGAPGTNYGYTF
TRBV10-1	NA	TRBJ2-1	few	TGCGCCAGCAGTGGGGCTAGCGAGTCCTACAATGAGCAGTTCTTC	CASSGASESYNEQFF
TRBV30	TRBD1	TRBJ1-5	once	TGTGCCTGGATTTTGAGTCGGGACAGGGGGCACAATCAGCCCCAGCATTTT	CAWILSRDRGHNQPQHF
TRBV19	TRBD1	TRBJ2-1	NA	TGTGCCAGTAGTTCGCAGGGGGCGCCTAACAATGAGCAGTTCTTC	CASSSQGAPNNEQFF
TRBV5-5	NA	TRBJ1-2	NA	TGTGCCAGCAACTTGGAGGCCAGGCGGGATAATGGCTACACCTTC	CASNLEARRDNGYTF
TRBV27	TRBD2	TRBJ2-1	NA	TGTGCCAGCCAACCTAGCGGGAGATACCACGAGCAGTTCTTC	CASQPSGRYHEQFF
TRBV27	TRBD2	TRBJ2-1	few	TGTGCCAGCAGTCTGGGACTAGAGGGGAGTGAGCAGTTCTTC	CASSLGLEGSEQFF
TRBV25-1	NA	TRBJ2-6	few	TGTGCCAGCAGTGACGGACTAACTTACTCTGGGGCCAACGTCCTGACTTTC	CASSDGLTYSGANVLTF
TRBV9	NA	TRBJ1-2	few	TGTGCCAGCAGCGTAGTCGGGTCCGCGGATGGCTACACCTTC	CASSVVGSADGYTF
TRBV29-1	TRBD1	TRBJ2-1	NA	TGCAGCGGGACCGGGACAGGGCCAAATGAGCAGTTCTTC	CSGTGTGPNEQFF
TRBV7-9	NA	TRBJ1-2	few	TGTGCCAGCAGCTTAGAGTCGCCAGGGGATCACAACTATGGCTACACCTTC	CASSLESPGDHNYGYTF
TRBV5-1	TRBD1	TRBJ2-7	NA	TGCGCCAGCAGCTGGACAGGGAGCTACGAGCAGTACTTC	CASSWTGSYEQYF
TRBV6-6	TRBD1	TRBJ2-5	NA	TGTGCCAGCAGTTTCGATCGACAGGGTGCAGAGACCCAGTACTTC	CASSFDRQGAETQYF
TRBV28	TRBD2	TRBJ2-7	NA	TGTGCCAGCAGCGGCGGGGGGGTCCAGATCTACGAGCAGTACTTC	CASSGGGVQIYEQYF
TRBV4-1	TRBD1	TRBJ1-5	NA	TGCGCCAGCAGCCAAGTAGGGGACAGCAATCAGCCTCAGCATTTT	CASSQVGDSNQPQHF
TRBV10-3	TRBD1	TRBJ2-7	NA	TGTGCCATCAGTTACAGGGACAGCGAGCAGTACTTC	CAISYRDSEQYF
TRBV5-1	TRBD1	TRBJ1-2	NA	TGCGCCAGCAGCTTCGGACAGGGGGCAGGCTATGGCTACACCTTC	CASSFGQGAGYGYTF
TRBV7-9	NA	TRBJ1-4	NA	TGTGCCAGCAGCGACGGGGGGGCAACTAATGAAAAACTGTTTTTT	CASSDGGATNEKLFF
TRBV15	TRBD1	TRBJ2-1	few	TGTGCCACCAGCAGAGATTTACTCCCAGGGGGTGAGCAGTTCTTC	CATSRDLLPGGEQFF
TRBV5-6	NA	TRBJ1-2	NA	TGTGCCAGCAGCTCAGACTTCTATGGCTACACCTTC	CASSSDFYGYTF
TRBV5-1	NA	TRBJ1-1	NA	TGCGCCAGCAGCAACTCCGGCCGAAGGGGCTCTGAAGCTTTCTTT	CASSNSGRRGSEAFF
TRBV7-9	NA	TRBJ1-3	NA	TGTGCCAGCAGCTGGGACACGGGAAACACCATATATTTT	CASSWDTGNTIYF
TRBV2	TRBD1	TRBJ1-1	few	TGTGCCAGCAGAGTTAACAGGGGGGGCACTGAAGCTTTCTTT	CASRVNRGGTEAFF
TRBV7-2	NA	TRBJ2-7	few	TGTGCCAGCAGCTTAACACGCATTGGACATACGGGCGAGCAGTACTTC	CASSLTRIGHTGEQYF
TRBV28	NA	TRBJ2-1	NA	TGTGCCAGCAGTCCCCCTCTTAATGAGCAGTTCTTC	CASSPPLNEQFF
TRBV11-2	TRBD2	TRBJ2-3	NA	TGTGCCAGCAGCTTAGATAGTTGGGCAGAACTAGCGGCTACAGATACGCAGTATTTT	CASSLDSWAELAATDTQYF
TRBV7-9	TRBD1	TRBJ1-4	NA	TGTTCCAGCAGCCCCGGACAGGGAGTTAATGAAAAACTGTTTTTT	CSSSPGQGVNEKLFF
TRBV11-2	NA	TRBJ1-4	NA	TGTGCCAGCAGCATACAGGAATACAATGAAAAACTGTTTTTT	CASSIQEYNEKLFF
TRBV6-5	NA	TRBJ1-2	NA	TGTGCCAGCACCGGCTTTGGGCAGTTCAGAGGCTACACCTTC	CASTGFGQFRGYTF
TRBV4-2	TRBD2	TRBJ2-1	NA	TGTGCCAGCAGCCAAGATCCAATGGGGACTAGCGGGAGGGCCCCCTACAATGAGCAGTTCTTC	CASSQDPMGTSGRAPYNEQFF
TRBV6-6	NA	TRBJ2-7	NA	TGTGCCAGCAGCCGGTCTGGCAGGGGGGCGTCCTACGAGCAGTACTTC	CASSRSGRGASYEQYF
TRBV7-2	TRBD1	TRBJ2-1	NA	TGTGCCAGCAGTTTTCCACAGGGGCCGCAAAGCTCCTACAATGAGCAGTTCTTC	CASSFPQGPQSSYNEQFF
TRBV7-2	NA	TRBJ1-3	once	TGTGCCAGCAGCTTTGGTGGCGGAAACACCATATATTTT	CASSFGGGNTIYF
TRBV6-5	NA	TRBJ2-1	NA	TGTGCCAGCGTCGGGAGCTCCTACAATGAGCAGTTCTTC	CASVGSSYNEQFF
TRBV5-1	TRBD2	TRBJ2-2	NA	TGCGCCAGCAGCTCTAGCGGAGCCCAAACCGGGGAGCTGTTTTTT	CASSSSGAQTGELFF
TRBV7-8	TRBD2	TRBJ2-2	few	TGTGCCAGCAGCTTACGCGAGCGGGAGAGGGACGGGGAGCTGTTTTTT	CASSLRERERDGELFF